This T cell receptor beta chain stems from a study of spatial heterogeneity in lung cancer. Study information: PBMC samples from follow-up, when available, were sequenced at a median of about two years post-resection. Regarding the study as a whole: Circulating ubiquitous expanded tumor TCRs were observed more frequently at resection than at follow-up.

This clonotype was recorded many times. Its cognate antigen is unknown. Each CDR3 protein gets one entry after TCRdb re-called the 5' RACE reads with MiXCR. The table includes 39,000 or so distinct CDR3 sequences, 10% to 13% detected once. Stated time point: blood at routine non-recurrence follow-up after resection. The study sequenced unsorted whole RNA from tumor, nontumor lung or frozen PBMC. This sample comprised PBMCs, obtained at follow-up. This sequence was found in a female donor with early-stage non-small cell lung cancer.

CDR3 nucleotides: TGTGCCAGTACACTAACCATAGCGGGGGGGCGACTTAATGAGCAGTTCTTC. Amino acids: CASTLTIAGGRLNEQFF. The V gene is TRBV19, the J gene TRBJ2-1, with TRBD2 matching over 11 bases. Germline CDR1 and CDR2: LNHDA and SQIVND (reference sequence). Losses at the gene ends were 7 bases for V and 7 bases for J; bases not matched to a gene: 15. CDR3 length: 17 amino acids.